This TCR beta chain was profiled in a study of shared clonotypes between healthy human individuals. This clone was observed once. The assay was immunoSEQ multiplex PCR, and TCRdb's table has in-frame clones only and misses some. The sample has some 650,000 clones; 95% to 98% are singletons. The CDR3 has 13 residues. Trimming at V came to 4 bases and at J to 8 bases, leaving 5 bases not matched to a gene. Germline V lookup: CDR1 KGHSH, CDR2 LQKENI. Sequenced input: naive CD4+ T cells sorted from blood. Described subset: CD45RA+ positively selected. The clonotype was recovered from a woman aged 25 to 45 in good health. This chain joins TRBV18 and TRBJ1-5, with 7 bases lining up with TRBD1. The CDR3 DNA is TGTGCCAGCTCACGTGCCGGGACAGAGCCCCAGCATTTT. This codes for CASSRAGTEPQHF.